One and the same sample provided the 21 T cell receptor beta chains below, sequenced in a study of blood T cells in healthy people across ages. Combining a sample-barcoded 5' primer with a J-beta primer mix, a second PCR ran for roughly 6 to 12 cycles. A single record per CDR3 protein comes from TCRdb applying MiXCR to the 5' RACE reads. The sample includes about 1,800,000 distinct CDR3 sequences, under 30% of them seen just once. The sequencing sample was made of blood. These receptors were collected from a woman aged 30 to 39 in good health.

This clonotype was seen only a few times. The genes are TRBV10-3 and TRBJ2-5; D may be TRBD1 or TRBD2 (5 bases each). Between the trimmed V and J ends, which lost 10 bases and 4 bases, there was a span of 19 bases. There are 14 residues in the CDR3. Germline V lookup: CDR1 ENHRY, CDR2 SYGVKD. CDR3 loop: CASSPGTSVETQYF. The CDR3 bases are TGTGCCAGCAGCCCCGGGACCTCTGTAGAGACCCAGTACTTC.

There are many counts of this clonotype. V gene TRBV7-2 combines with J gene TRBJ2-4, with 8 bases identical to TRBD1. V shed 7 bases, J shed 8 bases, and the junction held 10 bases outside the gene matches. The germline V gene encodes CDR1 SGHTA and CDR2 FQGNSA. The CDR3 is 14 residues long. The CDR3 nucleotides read TGTGCCAGCACCAGGGACAGGTCGATCGACATTCAGTACTTC. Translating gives CASTRDRSIDIQYF.

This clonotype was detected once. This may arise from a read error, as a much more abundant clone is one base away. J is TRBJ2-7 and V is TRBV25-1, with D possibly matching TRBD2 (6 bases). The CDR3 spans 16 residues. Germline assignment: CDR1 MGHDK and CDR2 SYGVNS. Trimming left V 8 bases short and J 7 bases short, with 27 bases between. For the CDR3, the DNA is TGTGCCAGCGGGGGGAGACTTAGTTCCTCCTACAATGAGCAGTACTTC. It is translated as CASGGRLSSSYNEQYF.

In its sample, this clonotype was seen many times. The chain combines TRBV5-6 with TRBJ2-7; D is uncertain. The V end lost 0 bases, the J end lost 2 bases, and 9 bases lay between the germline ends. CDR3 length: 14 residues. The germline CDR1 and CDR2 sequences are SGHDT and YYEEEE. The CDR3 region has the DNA TGTGCCAGCAGCTTGGGTGTCTCTACCTACGAGCAGTACTTC. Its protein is CASSLGVSTYEQYF.

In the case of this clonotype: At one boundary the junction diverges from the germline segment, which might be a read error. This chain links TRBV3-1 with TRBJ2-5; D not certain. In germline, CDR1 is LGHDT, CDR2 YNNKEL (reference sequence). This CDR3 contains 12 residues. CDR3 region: CASSPPQETHYF. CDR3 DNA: TGTGCCAGCAGCCCCCCGCAAGAGACCCATTACTTC.

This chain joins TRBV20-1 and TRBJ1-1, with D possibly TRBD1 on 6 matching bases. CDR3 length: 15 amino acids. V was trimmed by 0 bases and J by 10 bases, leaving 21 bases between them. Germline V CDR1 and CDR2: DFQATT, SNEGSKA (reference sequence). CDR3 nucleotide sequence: TGCAGTGCTAGAGATCGGGGGCAGGGCAGAGAGGTAGCTTTCTTT. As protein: CSARDRGQGREVAFF.

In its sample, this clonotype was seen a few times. The CDR3 DNA follows: TGTGCCAGCAGCTTAAAGGCAGGAGGCTACGAGCAGTACTTC. Translated, it gives CASSLKAGGYEQYF. The genes are TRBV7-9 and TRBJ2-7, with D possibly matching TRBD2 (5 bases). V dropped 2 bases and J dropped 3 bases, with 11 bases sitting between them. This CDR3 is built from 14 residues. CDR1 and CDR2 (germline): SEHNR, FQNEAQ (reference sequence).

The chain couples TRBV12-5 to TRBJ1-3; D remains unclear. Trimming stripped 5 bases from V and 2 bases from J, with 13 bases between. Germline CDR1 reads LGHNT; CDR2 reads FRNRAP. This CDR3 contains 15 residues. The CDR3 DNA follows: TGTGCTAGTGGTGCTTTGCAACGGACTGGAAACACCATATATTTT. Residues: CASGALQRTGNTIYF. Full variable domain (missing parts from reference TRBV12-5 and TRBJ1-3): DARVTQTPRHKVTEMGQEVTMRCQPILGHNTVFWYRQTMMQGLELLAYFRNRAPLDDSGMPKDRFSAEMPDATLATLKIQPSEPRDSAVYFCASGALQRTGNTIYFGEGSWLTVV.

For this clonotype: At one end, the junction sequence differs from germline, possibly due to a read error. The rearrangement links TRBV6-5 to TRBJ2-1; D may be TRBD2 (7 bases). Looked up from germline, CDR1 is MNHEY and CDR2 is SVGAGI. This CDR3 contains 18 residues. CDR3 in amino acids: CASSSRGAQGIAYSEQFF. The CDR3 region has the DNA TGTGCCAGCAGTTCCCGGGGGGCCCAGGGGATAGCTTACAGTGAGCAGTTCTTC.

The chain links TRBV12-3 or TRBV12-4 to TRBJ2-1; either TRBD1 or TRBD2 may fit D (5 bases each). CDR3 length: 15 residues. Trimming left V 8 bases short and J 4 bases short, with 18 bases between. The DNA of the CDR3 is TGTGCCAGCGGTTCCACCGGGACGTCGTACAATGAGCAGTTCTTC. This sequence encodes CASGSTGTSYNEQFF.

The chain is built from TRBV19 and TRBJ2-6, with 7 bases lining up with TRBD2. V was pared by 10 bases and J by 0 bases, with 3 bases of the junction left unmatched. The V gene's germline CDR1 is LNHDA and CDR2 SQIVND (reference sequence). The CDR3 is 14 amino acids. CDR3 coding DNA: TGTGCCACCTGGGGGGGCTCTGGGGCCAACGTCCTGACTTTC. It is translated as CATWGGSGANVLTF. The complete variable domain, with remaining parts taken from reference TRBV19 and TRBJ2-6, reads DGGITQSPKYLFRKEGQNVTLSCEQNLNHDAMYWYRQDPGQGLRLIYYSQIVNDFQKGDIAEGYSVSREKKESFPLTVTSAQKNPTAFYLCATWGGSGANVLTFGAGSRLTVL.

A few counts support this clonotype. In DNA form, the CDR3 reads TGCGCCAGCAGCCATGCAAACCGGGAAGTGCTGTTTTTT. It translates to CASSHANREVLFF. The chain carries TRBV4-1 and TRBJ2-2, with D possibly matching TRBD2 (5 bases). Deletions cut 3 bases from V and 13 bases from J, with 15 bases between. This CDR3 is 13 amino acids long. Germline loops: CDR1 MGHRA, CDR2 YSYEKL.

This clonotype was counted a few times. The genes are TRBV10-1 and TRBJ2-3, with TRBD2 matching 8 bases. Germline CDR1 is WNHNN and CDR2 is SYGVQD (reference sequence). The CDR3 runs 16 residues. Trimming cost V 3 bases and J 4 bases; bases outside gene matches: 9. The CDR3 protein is CASSDSGGGSPDTQYF. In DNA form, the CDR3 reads TGCGCCAGCAGTGATTCGGGCGGGGGGTCCCCAGATACGCAGTATTTT.

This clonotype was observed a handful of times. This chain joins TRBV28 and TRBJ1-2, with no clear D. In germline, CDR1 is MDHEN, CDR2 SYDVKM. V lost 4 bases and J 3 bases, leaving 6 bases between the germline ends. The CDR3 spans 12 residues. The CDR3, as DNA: TGTGCCAGCAGTTCGGACCACTATGGCTACACCTTC. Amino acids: CASSSDHYGYTF.

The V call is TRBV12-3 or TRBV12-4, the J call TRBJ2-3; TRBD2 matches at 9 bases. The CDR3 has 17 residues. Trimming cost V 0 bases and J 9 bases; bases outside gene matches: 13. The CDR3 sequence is CASSLAVLAGRAETQYF. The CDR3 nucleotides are TGTGCCAGCAGTTTAGCGGTCCTAGCGGGGAGGGCGGAGACGCAGTATTTT.

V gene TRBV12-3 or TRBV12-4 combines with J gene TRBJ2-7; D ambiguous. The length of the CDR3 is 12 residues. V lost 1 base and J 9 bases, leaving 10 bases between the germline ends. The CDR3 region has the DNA TGTGCCAGCAGTTTAGGCTCGCCGGGGCAGTACTTC. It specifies CASSLGSPGQYF.

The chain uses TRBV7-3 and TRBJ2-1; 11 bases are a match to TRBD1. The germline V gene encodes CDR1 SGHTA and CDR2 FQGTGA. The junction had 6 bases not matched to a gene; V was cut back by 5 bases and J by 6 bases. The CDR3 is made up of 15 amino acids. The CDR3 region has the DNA TGTGCCAGCAGCCGGGACAGGGGGGTGACCAATGAGCAGTTCTTC. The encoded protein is CASSRDRGVTNEQFF.

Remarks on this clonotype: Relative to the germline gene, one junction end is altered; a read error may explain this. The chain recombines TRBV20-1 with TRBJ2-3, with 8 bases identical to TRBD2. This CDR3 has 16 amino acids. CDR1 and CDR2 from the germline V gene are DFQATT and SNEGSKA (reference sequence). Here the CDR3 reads CSAPDPASGLADTQDF. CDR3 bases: TGCAGTGCCCCCGATCCCGCTAGCGGGCTGGCAGATACGCAGGATTTT.

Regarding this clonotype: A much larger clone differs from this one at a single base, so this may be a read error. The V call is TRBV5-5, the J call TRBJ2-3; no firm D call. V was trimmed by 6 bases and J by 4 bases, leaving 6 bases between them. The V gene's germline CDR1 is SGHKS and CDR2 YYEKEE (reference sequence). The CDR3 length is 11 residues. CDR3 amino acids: CASNSADTQYF. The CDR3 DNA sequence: TGTGCCAGCAATTCGGCAGATACGCAGTATTTT.

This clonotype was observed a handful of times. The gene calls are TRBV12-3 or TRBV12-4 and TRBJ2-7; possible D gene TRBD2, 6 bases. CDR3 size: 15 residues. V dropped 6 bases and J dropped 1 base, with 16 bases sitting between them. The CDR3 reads CASSRGGGLSYEQYF. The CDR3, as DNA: TGTGCCAGCAGCCGGGGAGGAGGGCTGTCCTACGAGCAGTACTTC.

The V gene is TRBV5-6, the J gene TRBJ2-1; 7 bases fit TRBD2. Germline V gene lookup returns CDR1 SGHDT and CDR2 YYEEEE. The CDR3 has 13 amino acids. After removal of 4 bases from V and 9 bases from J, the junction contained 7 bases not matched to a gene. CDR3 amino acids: CASSAGTGGEQFF. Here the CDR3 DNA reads TGTGCCAGCAGCGCGGGGACGGGGGGTGAGCAGTTCTTC.